The 20 T cell receptor beta chains below were found in one sample sequenced in a study of blood T cell repertoires in COVID-19. Clones were sequenced by immunoSEQ multiplex PCR, and TCRdb holds only the in-frame ones, with some missing. The sample contains roughly 79,000 clones, about 83% of which appear only once. Material: peripheral blood. These receptors came from a woman of 80 years or more with active or convalescent COVID-19.

CDR3 nucleotides: TGTGCCAGCAGTCCTACGGGACTGTCCTACGAGCAGTACTTC. Protein product: CASSPTGLSYEQYF. The chain uses TRBV6-5 and TRBJ2-7; weak D call: TRBD2 (6 bases). V lost 5 bases to trimming and J lost 1 base, with 12 bases between them. The CDR3 has 14 amino acids. Germline values: CDR1 MNHEY, CDR2 SVGAGI.

The chain joins TRBV4-2 to TRBJ1-2; 7 bases match TRBD1. The V gene's germline CDR1 is LGHNA and CDR2 YNFKEQ. Trimming at V came to 3 bases and at J to 2 bases, leaving 9 bases not matched to a gene. CDR3 length: 16 amino acids. The CDR3 protein is CASSHGGGQTNYGYTF. As DNA, the CDR3 is TGTGCCAGCAGCCACGGGGGGGGACAGACAAACTATGGCTACACCTTC.

The genes are TRBV9 and TRBJ2-7; weak D call: TRBD1 (5 bases). V lost 0 bases, J lost 2 bases, and 9 bases lay in between. Germline V gene lookup returns CDR1 SGDLS and CDR2 YYNGEE. This CDR3 comprises 14 residues. CDR3 protein: CASSVGDSTYEQYF. Here the CDR3 DNA reads TGTGCCAGCAGCGTAGGAGACAGCACCTACGAGCAGTACTTC.

This clone was counted between two and nine times. The chain couples TRBV5-1 to TRBJ1-1, with TRBD1 as a possible D gene (5 bases). Per the germline V gene, CDR1 is SGHRS and CDR2 is YFSETQ. V was cut by 0 bases and J by 1 base, with 10 bases left in between. The CDR3 runs 15 residues. CDR3 protein: CASSLVPQGNTEAFF. DNA of the CDR3: TGCGCCAGCAGCTTGGTCCCCCAGGGGAACACTGAAGCTTTCTTT.

This chain joins TRBV6-5 and TRBJ2-1; TRBD2 agrees at 11 bases. Germline V gene data show CDR1 as MNHEY and CDR2 as SVGAGI. CDR3 length equals 14 residues. The V and J ends lost 4 bases and 8 bases, in that order; junction bases with no gene match: 4. The CDR3 loop reads CASSFTSGGDEQFF. CDR3 sequence (DNA): TGTGCCAGCAGTTTTACTAGCGGGGGCGATGAGCAGTTCTTC.

This clone was observed a few times. The chain employs TRBV11-2 and TRBJ2-2; 10 nucleotides line up with TRBD2. The CDR3 extends over 14 amino acids. Germline lookup yields CDR1 SGHAT and CDR2 FQNNGV. V lost 4 bases, J lost 4 bases, and 0 bases stayed unmatched. CDR3 DNA sequence: TGTGCCAGCAGCTGGACTAGCGGCACCGGGGAGCTGTTTTTT. Translating it yields CASSWTSGTGELFF.

This clone was recorded once. The chain recombines TRBV29-1 with TRBJ2-5; tentatively, D is TRBD2 (5 bases). Trimming cost V 4 bases and J 4 bases, with 13 bases left between them. Germline assignment: CDR1 SQVTM and CDR2 ANQGSEA. The CDR3 has 13 residues. This CDR3 reads CSVGLSGSETQYF. In DNA, the CDR3 is TGCAGCGTTGGGCTATCGGGGTCAGAGACCCAGTACTTC. The full variable domain, its missing parts supplied by reference TRBV29-1 and TRBJ2-5, is SAVISQKPSRDICQRGTSLTIQCQVDSQVTMMFWYRQQPGQSLTLIATANQGSEATYESGFVIDKFPISRPNLTFSTLTVSNMSPEDSSIYLCSVGLSGSETQYFGPGTRLLVL.

The J gene is TRBJ2-1, the V gene TRBV29-1; D gene unclear. The CDR3 is 11 amino acids. Germline-derived CDR1 and CDR2 are SQVTM and ANQGSEA. Between the trimmed V and J ends, which lost 4 bases and 8 bases, there was a span of 9 bases. CDR3 residues: CSVGESDEQFF. DNA of the CDR3: TGCAGCGTTGGTGAGAGCGATGAGCAGTTCTTC.

The rearrangement joins TRBV11-2 to TRBJ2-7, with 8 bases identical to TRBD1. Germline V gene data show CDR1 as SGHAT and CDR2 as FQNNGV. V shed 5 bases and J 5 bases; nucleotides not matched to a gene: 5. This CDR3 comprises 13 residues. The CDR3 loop reads CASSPQGAHEQYF. The CDR3 nucleotides are TGTGCCAGCAGCCCTCAGGGGGCCCACGAGCAGTACTTC.

This clone was seen only once. CDR3 nucleotide sequence: TGTGCCACCAGCAGAGGCCACAGGGATGACTATGGCTACACCTTC. Protein: CATSRGHRDDYGYTF. The gene calls are TRBV15 and TRBJ1-2; possible D gene TRBD1, 6 bases. In germline, CDR1 is LNHNV, CDR2 YYDKDF (reference sequence). The CDR3 is made up of 15 amino acids. V was trimmed by 1 base and J by 3 bases, leaving 12 bases between them.

The genes are TRBV7-2 and TRBJ2-7; 8 bases are a match to TRBD1. The junction had 9 bases not matched to a gene; V was cut back by 4 bases and J by 4 bases. Germline V gene data show CDR1 as SGHTA and CDR2 as FQGNSA. The CDR3 covers 15 residues. CDR3 residues: CASSSLTGDEYEQYF. Written as DNA, the CDR3 is TGTGCCAGCAGCTCCCTGACAGGGGACGAGTACGAGCAGTACTTC.

This clone appeared a single time. V is TRBV18 and J is TRBJ2-7, with D possibly TRBD1 on 5 matching bases. Germline assignment: CDR1 KGHSH and CDR2 LQKENI. The CDR3 is made up of 13 amino acids. Trimming cost V 2 bases and J 0 bases, with 5 bases left between them. CDR3 amino acids: CASSPDSSYEQYF. Here the CDR3 DNA reads TGTGCCAGCTCACCAGACAGCTCCTACGAGCAGTACTTC.

This clone showed up just once. The chain joins TRBV24-1 to TRBJ1-2; D gene unclear. The ends were cut back, 0 bases at V and 2 bases at J, with 6 bases in the middle. The germline V gene encodes CDR1 KGHDR and CDR2 SFDVKD. The length of the CDR3 is 14 residues. The CDR3 spells CATSDLEGNYGYTF. The CDR3 bases are TGTGCCACCAGTGATTTGGAGGGAAACTATGGCTACACCTTC.

The J gene is TRBJ1-4, the V gene TRBV6-5; no definite D call. The CDR3 is 12 residues long. Looked up from germline, CDR1 is MNHEY and CDR2 is SVGAGI. V lost 2 bases, J lost 10 bases, and 8 bases lay in between. DNA for the CDR3: TGTGCCAGCAGTTACAGTCGGGGAAAACTGTTTTTT. Translated: CASSYSRGKLFF.

The chain combines TRBV18 with TRBJ2-7, with TRBD1 identical over 9 bases. In germline, CDR1 is KGHSH, CDR2 LQKENI. Trimming cost V 5 bases and J 4 bases; bases outside gene matches: 9. The CDR3 consists of 15 residues. This CDR3 reads CASSSTGTGTYEQYF. Written as DNA, the CDR3 is TGTGCCAGCTCATCCACCGGGACAGGGACGTACGAGCAGTACTTC.

In DNA, the CDR3 is TGTGCCAGCAGTGCCCCACACAGGGGAGAAAAACTGTTTTTT. As protein: CASSAPHRGEKLFF. This rearrangement joins TRBV25-1 to TRBJ1-4; 7 bases agree with TRBD1. From germline, CDR1 is MGHDK and CDR2 SYGVNS. The CDR3 consists of 14 residues. V dropped 4 bases and J dropped 8; count of bases not matched to a gene: 7.

This rearrangement joins TRBV5-8 to TRBJ1-6; 7 nucleotides match TRBD1. CDR3 size: 17 residues. The germline V gene has CDR1 SGHTS and CDR2 YDEGEE. The J segment lost 4 bases and the V segment lost 2 bases, leaving 9 bases of the junction unmatched. The CDR3 reads CASSLGQVGPYNSPLHF. The CDR3 DNA reads as TGTGCCAGCAGCTTAGGACAGGTGGGGCCGTATAATTCACCCCTCCACTTT.

V and J are TRBV24-1 and TRBJ2-2; 14 bases match TRBD2. Per germline, CDR1 KGHDR and CDR2 SFDVKD. The V and J ends lost 3 bases and 2 bases, in that order; junction bases with no gene match: 7. This CDR3 is built from 19 residues. CDR3: CATSDPLGLAGANTGELFF. DNA of the CDR3: TGTGCCACCAGTGATCCCCTGGGACTAGCGGGAGCTAACACCGGGGAGCTGTTTTTT.

The chain employs TRBV5-1 and TRBJ2-2; 9 nucleotides line up with TRBD1. The CDR3 consists of 14 residues. The germline V gene encodes CDR1 SGHRS and CDR2 YFSETQ. Trimming at V came to 4 bases and at J to 7 bases, leaving 5 bases not matched to a gene. The CDR3 here is CASSDGTGIGELFF. DNA for the CDR3: TGCGCCAGCAGCGACGGGACAGGGATCGGGGAGCTGTTTTTT. Using reference TRBV5-1 and TRBJ2-2 for the parts outside the CDR3, the full variable domain is KAGVTQTPRYLIKTRGQQVTLSCSPISGHRSVSWYQQTPGQGLQFLFEYFSETQRNKGNFPGRFSGRQFSNSRSEMNVSTLELGDSALYLCASSDGTGIGELFFGEGSRLTVL.

The rearrangement joins TRBV2 to TRBJ1-1, with 9 bases identical to TRBD1. J lost 1 base, V lost 6 bases, and 6 bases had no gene match. The CDR3 loop spans 15 amino acids. Per the germline V gene, CDR1 is SNHLY and CDR2 is FYNNEI. Written as DNA, the CDR3 is TGTGCCAGCAGGGGGGACAGGGCGGGGAACACTGAAGCTTTCTTT. Translated, it gives CASRGDRAGNTEAFF.